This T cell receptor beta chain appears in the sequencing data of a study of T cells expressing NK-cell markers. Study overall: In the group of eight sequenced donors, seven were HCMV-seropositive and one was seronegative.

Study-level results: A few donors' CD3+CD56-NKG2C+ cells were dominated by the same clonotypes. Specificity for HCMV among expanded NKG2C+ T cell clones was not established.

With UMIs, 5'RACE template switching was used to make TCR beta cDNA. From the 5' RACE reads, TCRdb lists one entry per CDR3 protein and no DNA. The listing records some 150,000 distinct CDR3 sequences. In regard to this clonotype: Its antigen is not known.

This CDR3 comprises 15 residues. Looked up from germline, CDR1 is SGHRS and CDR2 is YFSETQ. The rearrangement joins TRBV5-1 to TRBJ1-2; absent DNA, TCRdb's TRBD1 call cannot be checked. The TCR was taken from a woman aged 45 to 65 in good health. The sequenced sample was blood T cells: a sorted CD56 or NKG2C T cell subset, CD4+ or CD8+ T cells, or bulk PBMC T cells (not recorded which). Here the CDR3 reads CASSLAPGNYYGYTF.